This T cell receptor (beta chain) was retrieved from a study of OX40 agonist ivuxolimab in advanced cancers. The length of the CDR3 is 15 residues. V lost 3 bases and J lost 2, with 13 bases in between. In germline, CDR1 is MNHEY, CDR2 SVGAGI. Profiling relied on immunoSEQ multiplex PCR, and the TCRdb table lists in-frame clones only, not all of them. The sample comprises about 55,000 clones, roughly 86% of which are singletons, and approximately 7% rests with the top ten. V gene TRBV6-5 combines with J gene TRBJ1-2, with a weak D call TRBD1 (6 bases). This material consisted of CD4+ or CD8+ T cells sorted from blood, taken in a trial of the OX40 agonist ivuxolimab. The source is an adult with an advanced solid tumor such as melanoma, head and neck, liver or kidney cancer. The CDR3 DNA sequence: TGTGCCAGCAGTTATGCAGGGGCACCCAACTATGGCTACACCTTC. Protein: CASSYAGAPNYGYTF.